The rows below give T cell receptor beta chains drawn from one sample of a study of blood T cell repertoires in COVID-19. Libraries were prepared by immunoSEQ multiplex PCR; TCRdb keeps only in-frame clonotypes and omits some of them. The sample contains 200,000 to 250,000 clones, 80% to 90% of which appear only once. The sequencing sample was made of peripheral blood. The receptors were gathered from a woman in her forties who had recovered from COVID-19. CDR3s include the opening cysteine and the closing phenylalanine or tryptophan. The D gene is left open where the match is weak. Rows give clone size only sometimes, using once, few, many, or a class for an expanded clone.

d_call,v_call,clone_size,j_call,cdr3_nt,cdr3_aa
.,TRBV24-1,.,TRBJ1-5,TGTGCCACCAGTGTTCCGGTAGGCCCCAGGAGCAATCAGCCCCAGCATTTT,CATSVPVGPRSNQPQHF
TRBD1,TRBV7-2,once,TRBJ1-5,TGTGCCAGCAGCTCCCGGGACAGTGGCAATCAGCCCCAGCATTTT,CASSSRDSGNQPQHF
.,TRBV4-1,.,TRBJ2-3,TGCGCCAGCAGCCAAGGACTTCGCCCGCCCACAGATACGCAGTATTTT,CASSQGLRPPTDTQYF
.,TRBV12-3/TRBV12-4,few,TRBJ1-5,TGTGCCAGCAGTTTGGGGGAGGTTCAGCCCCAGCATTTT,CASSLGEVQPQHF
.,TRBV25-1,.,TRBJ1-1,TGTGCCAGCACAATAGAGGTACCTGCTGAAGCTTTCTTT,CASTIEVPAEAFF
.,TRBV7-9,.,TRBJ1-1,TGTGCCAGCAGTGCTATTTCCACTGAAGCTTTCTTT,CASSAISTEAFF
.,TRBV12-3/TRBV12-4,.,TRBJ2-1,TGTGCCAGCAGTAGCGGGTTCTACAATGAGCAGTTCTTC,CASSSGFYNEQFF
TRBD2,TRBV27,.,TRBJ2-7,TGTGCCAGCAGACGAACCACGATAGGGACTAGCGACTCCTACGAGCAGTACTTC,CASRRTTIGTSDSYEQYF
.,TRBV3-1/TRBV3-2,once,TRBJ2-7,TGTGCCAGCAGCCATTTCCAGAACCCCTACGAGCAGTACTTC,CASSHFQNPYEQYF
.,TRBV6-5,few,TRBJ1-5,TGTGCCAGCAGCAGTCGACAGGTTTATCAGCCCCAGCATTTT,CASSSRQVYQPQHF
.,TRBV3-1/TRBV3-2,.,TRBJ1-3,TGTGCCAGCAGCCAACAGGGGTACTCTGGAAACACCATATATTTT,CASSQQGYSGNTIYF
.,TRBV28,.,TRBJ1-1,TGTGCCAGCAACAAGGACTGGAACACTGAAGCTTTCTTT,CASNKDWNTEAFF
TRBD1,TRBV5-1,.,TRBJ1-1,TGCGCCAGCAGCCTGTCACAGGGGAGCACTGAAGCTTTCTTT,CASSLSQGSTEAFF
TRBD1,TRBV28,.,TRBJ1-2,TGTGCCAGCAGTTCTGCTCAGGGGGCGGGGTATGGCTACACCTTC,CASSSAQGAGYGYTF
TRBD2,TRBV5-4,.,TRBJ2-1,TGTGCCAGCAGCTGGGGACTAGCGGATGAGCAGTTCTTC,CASSWGLADEQFF
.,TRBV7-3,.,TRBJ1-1,TGTGCCAGCAGCTTATTGGGGCTCGAGTCTACAACTGAAGCTTTCTTT,CASSLLGLESTTEAFF
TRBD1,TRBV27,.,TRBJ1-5,TGTGCCAGCGGAAAAGGACAGGGCAATCAGCCCCAGCATTTT,CASGKGQGNQPQHF
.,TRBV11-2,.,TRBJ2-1,TGTGCCAGCAGCTTGGGACTCTCGAGTGAGCAGTTCTTC,CASSLGLSSEQFF
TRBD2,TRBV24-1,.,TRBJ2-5,TGTGCCACCAGTTCAGGGTGGGCTAGCGGGACCCAGTACTTC,CATSSGWASGTQYF
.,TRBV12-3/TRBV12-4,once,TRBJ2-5,TGTGCCAGCAGTTTGACTAAAGAGACCCAGTACTTC,CASSLTKETQYF
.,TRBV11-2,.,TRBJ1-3,TGTGCCAGCAGCAGCATCGCGGCCTCTGGAAACACCATATATTTT,CASSSIAASGNTIYF
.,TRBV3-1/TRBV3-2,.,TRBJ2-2,TGTGCCAGCAGCCAAGTTCAGGGTATGACCGGGGAGCTGTTTTTT,CASSQVQGMTGELFF
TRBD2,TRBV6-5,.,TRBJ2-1,TGTGCCACCCGAAAAAGCGGGGGGGCCCATAGTGAGCAGTTCTTC,CATRKSGGAHSEQFF
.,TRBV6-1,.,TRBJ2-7,TGTGCCAGCAGCGCGCAGGGGGGTTTTACCTACGAGCAGTACTTC,CASSAQGGFTYEQYF
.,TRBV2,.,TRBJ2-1,TGTGCCAGCACCAGCGTCACCAACAATGAGCAGTTCTTC,CASTSVTNNEQFF
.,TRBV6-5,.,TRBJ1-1,TGTGCCAGCAGTTACTCGAACAGTCAGAACACTGAAGCTTTCTTT,CASSYSNSQNTEAFF
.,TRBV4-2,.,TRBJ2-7,TGTGCCAGCAGCCCAGACGCGGGGTGGGACGAGCAGTACTTC,CASSPDAGWDEQYF
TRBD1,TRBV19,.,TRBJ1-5,TGTGCCAGTACCATAGGTCCGCAACAGGGGGCGAGCAATCAGCCCCAGCATTTT,CASTIGPQQGASNQPQHF
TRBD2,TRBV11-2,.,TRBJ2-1,TGTGCCAGCAGCTTATTAGGGACGGGGGGGCATGGTGAGCAGTTCTTC,CASSLLGTGGHGEQFF
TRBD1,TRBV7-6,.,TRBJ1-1,TGTGCCAGCAGCTTCTCACAGGGGGGGGACACTGAAGCTTTCTTT,CASSFSQGGDTEAFF
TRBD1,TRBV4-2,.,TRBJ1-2,TGTGCCAGCAGCCAAGAAGGACAGGGCATAAACTATGGCTACACCTTC,CASSQEGQGINYGYTF
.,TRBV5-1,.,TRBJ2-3,TGCGCCAGCAGCTCTTCCCGAACTGGCACAGATACGCAGTATTTT,CASSSSRTGTDTQYF
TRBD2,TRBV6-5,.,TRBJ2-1,TGTGCCAGCAGTTACTCGTCTAGCGGGGGGGCCAATGAGCAGTTCTTC,CASSYSSSGGANEQFF
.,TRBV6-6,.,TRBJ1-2,TGTGCCAGCAGTTACGACAGATCATACACCTTC,CASSYDRSYTF
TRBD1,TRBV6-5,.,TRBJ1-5,TGTGCCAGCAGTTACGGGACAGGTTATAGCAATCAGCCCCAGCATTTT,CASSYGTGYSNQPQHF
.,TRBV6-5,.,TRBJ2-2,TGTGCCAGCAGACCGTATGACAGGTTGACCGGGGAGCTGTTTTTT,CASRPYDRLTGELFF
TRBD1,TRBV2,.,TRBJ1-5,TGTGCCAGCGGGGACTTTCAGGGGGCGGATCAGCCCCAGCATTTT,CASGDFQGADQPQHF
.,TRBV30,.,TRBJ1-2,TGTGCCTGGAGTGTCGAGGGCGGCTACACCTTC,CAWSVEGGYTF
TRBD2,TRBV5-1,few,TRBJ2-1,TGCGCCAGCAGCACCGGGGGGACCAACTACAATGAGCAGTTCTTC,CASSTGGTNYNEQFF
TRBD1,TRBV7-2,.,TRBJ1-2,TGTGCCAGCAGCCTAGGGACAGCCGCTAACTATGGCTACACCTTC,CASSLGTAANYGYTF
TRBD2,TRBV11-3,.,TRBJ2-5,TGTGCCAGCAGCTTAGACGGGGGGGTGGATGAGACCCAGTACTTC,CASSLDGGVDETQYF
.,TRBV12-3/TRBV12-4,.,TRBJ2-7,TGTGCCAGCAGTGCCGAATTCGGGCAGTACTTC,CASSAEFGQYF
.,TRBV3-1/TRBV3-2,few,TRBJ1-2,TGTGCCAGCAGCCAAGAAGCTCACTATGGCTACACCTTC,CASSQEAHYGYTF
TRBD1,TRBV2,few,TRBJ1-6,TGTGCCAGCGGGGAAGGGGGCTCCTGGAATTCACCCCTCCACTTT,CASGEGGSWNSPLHF
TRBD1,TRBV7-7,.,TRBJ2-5,TGTGCTAGCAGCCCACAGGGGGGAGAGACCCAGTACTTC,CASSPQGGETQYF
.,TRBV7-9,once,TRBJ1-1,TGTGCCAGCAGCGCCCTACAGGGAATTAACACTGAAGCTTTCTTT,CASSALQGINTEAFF
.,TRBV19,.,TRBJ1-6,TGTGCCAGTACGACCCAGGACAGCTATAATTCACCCCTCCACTTT,CASTTQDSYNSPLHF
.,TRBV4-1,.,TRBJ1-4,TGCGCCAGCAGCCACGGCCAGGCCTTTAATGAAAAACTGTTTTTT,CASSHGQAFNEKLFF
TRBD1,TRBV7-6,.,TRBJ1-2,TGTGCCAGCAGCTTAGGACAGGGGATTTCTGGCTACACCTTC,CASSLGQGISGYTF
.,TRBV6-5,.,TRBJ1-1,TGTGCCAGTGGACCCACGACAGGAGCTGGGACTGAAGCTTTCTTT,CASGPTTGAGTEAFF
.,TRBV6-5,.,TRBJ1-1,TGTGCCAGCAGTTACTCGTACAGGGCGGTTGGGGCTTTCTTT,CASSYSYRAVGAFF
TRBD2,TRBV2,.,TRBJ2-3,TGTGCCAGCAGTGTGGGGACTAGCGGGGGGTCTGATACGCAGTATTTT,CASSVGTSGGSDTQYF
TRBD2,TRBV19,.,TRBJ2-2,TGTGCCAGTATAAAGACTAGCGGGGGGGAGAACACCGGGGAGCTGTTTTTT,CASIKTSGGENTGELFF
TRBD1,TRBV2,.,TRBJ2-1,TGTGCCAGCAGAGACGACAGGGGAGACTACAATGAGCAGTTCTTC,CASRDDRGDYNEQFF
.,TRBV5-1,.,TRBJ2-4,TGCGCCAGCAGGGGTAGCGGACTAGCCAAAAACATTCAGTACTTC,CASRGSGLAKNIQYF
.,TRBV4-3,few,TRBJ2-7,TGCGCCAGCAGCCAAGAACCTCGCGCAACCTACGAGCAGTACTTC,CASSQEPRATYEQYF